Listed below are T cell receptor beta chains from one sample, sequenced in a study of molecular identifiers for immune sequencing clone quantification. TCRdb re-called the PCR reads through MiXCR, storing one row per CDR3 protein. Found here are about 640,000 distinct CDR3 sequences, 15% to 20% of them singletons; the top ten hold 0.75% to 0.95%. The sample was naive CD8+ T cells from blood, with Jurkat cell RNA spiked in. The receptors shown here come from a human donor in good health. Some libraries in this study had Jurkat cell RNA spiked in. The CDR3 runs from the conserved cysteine through the conserved F or W. D genes are given only for firm matches. Clone size is given for some rows only: seen once, a few or many times, or a class if the clone is expanded.

few,TRBJ2-7,TRBV27,14,-,TGTGCCAGCAGTTCCGCCAGCGCTTACTACGAGCAGTACTTC,CASSSASAYYEQYF
many,TRBJ2-7,TRBV4-3,15,-,TGCGCCAGCAGCCAAGATTCGGGTTCGATCTACGAGCAGTACTTC,CASSQDSGSIYEQYF
-,TRBJ1-6,TRBV7-9,15,TRBD1,TGTGCCAGCAGCTCGGACAGGGGAAGTGGTTCACCCCTCCACTTT,CASSSDRGSGSPLHF
many,TRBJ2-5,TRBV24-1,14,-,TGTGCCACCAGTGATCTCGCAGGCCCAGAGACCCAGTACTTC,CATSDLAGPETQYF
many,TRBJ2-3,TRBV20-1,15,TRBD2,TGCAGTGCTAGAGATGGCCTAGCGGGAGGAGATACGCAGTATTTT,CSARDGLAGGDTQYF
-,TRBJ2-1,TRBV27,15,TRBD2,TGTGCCAGCAGTTGGGAGGGCTCCGACGACAATGAGCGGTTCTTC,CASSWEGSDDNERFF
many,TRBJ2-2,TRBV2,14,-,TGTGCCAGCAGTGAGAGGGCGGTCACCGGGGAGCTGTTTTTT,CASSERAVTGELFF
many,TRBJ1-2,TRBV4-3,14,TRBD1,TGCGCCAGCAGCCACAGCGGGACAGACTATGGCTACACCTTC,CASSHSGTDYGYTF
-,TRBJ2-7,TRBV12-3/TRBV12-4,15,TRBD1,TGTGCCAGCAGTTCTCCTCGGACAGGGTCTTACGAGCAGTACTTC,CASSSPRTGSYEQYF
once,TRBJ2-5,TRBV3-1,16,TRBD1,TGTGCCAGCAGCCGAGATCTTTCAGGGGGCCAAGAGACCCAGTACTTC,CASSRDLSGGQETQYF
many,TRBJ2-1,TRBV7-9,15,TRBD2,TGTGCCAGCAGGAAGCGGGGAAGCTCCTACAATGAGCAGTTCTTC,CASRKRGSSYNEQFF
many,TRBJ1-5,TRBV27,14,-,TGTGCCAGCAGTTTACTTCAGGGAGGTCAGCCCCAGCATTTT,CASSLLQGGQPQHF
-,TRBJ1-1,TRBV6-5,15,-,TGTGCCAGCAGTCGTCACGACCTGGGTCTTACTGAAGCTTTCTTT,CASSRHDLGLTEAFF
-,TRBJ2-7,TRBV6-1,14,TRBD1,TGTGCCAGCAGGTCCGGGACAGCATTATACGAGCAGTACTTC,CASRSGTALYEQYF
many,TRBJ1-2,TRBV6-2/TRBV6-3,14,-,TGTGCCAGCAGTTCCTCCGGACAGAACTATGGCTACACCTTC,CASSSSGQNYGYTF
many,TRBJ2-3,TRBV12-3/TRBV12-4,14,-,TGTGCCAGCAGTTTACGACACAGCACAGATACGCAGTATTTT,CASSLRHSTDTQYF
many,TRBJ1-1,TRBV5-6,13,-,TGTGCCAGCAGTATCACCGACTCTGCTGAAGCTTTCTTT,CASSITDSAEAFF
few,TRBJ2-2,TRBV24-1,16,-,TGTGCCACCAGTGATTTGCGAGGGGACCCCACCGGGGAGCTGTTTTTT,CATSDLRGDPTGELFF
few,TRBJ2-7,TRBV19,14,TRBD1,TGTGCCAGTAGTACCCGGACAGGGGTGGACGAGCAGTACTTC,CASSTRTGVDEQYF
-,TRBJ1-4,TRBV7-9,15,-,TGTGCCAGCAGCTTAGCGGGCGAGGGGAATGAAAAACTGTTTTTT,CASSLAGEGNEKLFF
few,TRBJ1-2,TRBV7-9,16,-,TGTGCCAGCAGCTTAGCCTTAGAAGCATCTAACTATGGCTACACCTTC,CASSLALEASNYGYTF
many,TRBJ2-3,TRBV14,15,TRBD2,TGTGCCAGCAGCCAAGAATGGCTAGCGGGAGATACGCAGTATTTT,CASSQEWLAGDTQYF
-,TRBJ2-1,TRBV11-2,16,-,TGTGCCAGCCGAACCTTTTCCCCCGAGGGTGGCAATGAGCAGTTCTTC,CASRTFSPEGGNEQFF
many,TRBJ2-7,TRBV4-1,13,-,TGCGCCAGCAGCCAAGTGTTAGGAGGGGAGCAGTACTTC,CASSQVLGGEQYF
many,TRBJ1-5,TRBV12-5,16,-,TGTGCTAGTGGTTCGTTGTTGGTAGATCCAAATCAGCCCCAGCATTTT,CASGSLLVDPNQPQHF
-,TRBJ1-5,TRBV5-1,14,TRBD1,TGCGCCAGCAGCCCGGGACAGGGGGATCGGCCCCAGCATTTT,CASSPGQGDRPQHF
many,TRBJ2-1,TRBV12-5,14,-,TGTGCTAGTGGTTTCGGCGGGGGCCCTAATGAGCAGTTCTTC,CASGFGGGPNEQFF
many,TRBJ2-3,TRBV5-4,17,-,TGTGCCAGCACCAATCCGGGGACTCCCCTTACTACAGATACGCAGTATTTT,CASTNPGTPLTTDTQYF
many,TRBJ2-3,TRBV7-3,16,TRBD2,TGTGCCAGCAGCGAGGGACTAGCGGGAGGGGAGGATACGCAGTATTTT,CASSEGLAGGEDTQYF
many,TRBJ2-7,TRBV18,16,TRBD2,TGTGCCAGCTCACCAAGGACTAGCGGGAGAATATACGAGCAGTACTTC,CASSPRTSGRIYEQYF
few,TRBJ2-7,TRBV27,13,TRBD1,TGTGCCAGCAAGACAGGGGGAGGCTACGAGCAGTACTTC,CASKTGGGYEQYF
many,TRBJ1-5,TRBV30,14,-,TGTGCCTGGAGTGTGTTAGGGCACAATCAGCCCCAGCATTTT,CAWSVLGHNQPQHF
few,TRBJ1-5,TRBV19,18,-,TGTGCCAGTAGTATAAATTATGGGGGGGGACCTTACTATCAGCCCCAGCATTTT,CASSINYGGGPYYQPQHF
many,TRBJ1-1,TRBV27,17,-,TGTGCCAGCATGGTTTCGCTTGGTTGGCAGCATAACACTGAAGCTTTCTTT,CASMVSLGWQHNTEAFF
-,TRBJ2-1,TRBV4-1,16,-,TGCGCCAGCAGCCACCAGACGGGGGCCCTTCACAATGGGCAGTTCTTC,CASSHQTGALHNGQFF
many,TRBJ1-1,TRBV12-5,12,-,TGTGCTAGTGGTTTGAGGGGTACTGAAGCTTTCTTT,CASGLRGTEAFF
many,TRBJ2-5,TRBV2,13,-,TGTGCCAGCAGTGGTCAGCTCCAAGAGACCCAGTACTTC,CASSGQLQETQYF
many,TRBJ2-5,TRBV28,14,-,TGTGCCAGCGGTAAGATCGGAAATCAAGAGACCCAGTACTTC,CASGKIGNQETQYF
few,TRBJ2-3,TRBV6-5,14,-,TGTGCCAGCAGCCCCCGGGGTTCGGTAGATACGCAGTATTTT,CASSPRGSVDTQYF
many,TRBJ1-1,TRBV28,14,-,TGTGCCAGCAGTTACCGAGGACAGTACACTGAAGCTTTCTTT,CASSYRGQYTEAFF
many,TRBJ1-1,TRBV14,15,-,TGTGCCAGCAGCCAAGATGGAGGGGCTTGGACTGAAGCTTTCTTT,CASSQDGGAWTEAFF
-,TRBJ2-7,TRBV28,14,TRBD1,TGTGCCAGCAGTTTCGGCAGACAGGGCTACGAGCAGCACTTC,CASSFGRQGYEQHF
-,TRBJ1-2,TRBV20-1,18,-,TGCAGTGCTAGAGATGCAACCAATCCCTGGGGCGCTGGGTATGGCTACACCTTC,CSARDATNPWGAGYGYTF
-,TRBJ2-3,TRBV7-9,13,-,TGTGCCAGCAGCCCAGCCTCTTACGATACGCAGTATTTT,CASSPASYDTQYF
-,TRBJ1-2,TRBV28,14,-,TGTGCCAGCAGTTTAGATCAGGGTTCCTATGGCTACACCTTC,CASSLDQGSYGYTF
-,TRBJ2-7,TRBV27,16,-,TGTGCCAGCAGTCCCAATAGCCGGAAGAGCTCCTACGAGCAGTACTTC,CASSPNSRKSSYEQYF
few,TRBJ1-2,TRBV4-3,14,-,TGCGCCAGCAGCCAAGAGGACAGATCCTATGGCTACACCTTC,CASSQEDRSYGYTF
-,TRBJ1-5,TRBV27,18,TRBD1,TGTGCCAGCAGTTTATTAGGGAGACAGGGTATGAGCAATCAGCCCCAGCATTTT,CASSLLGRQGMSNQPQHF
many,TRBJ2-1,TRBV29-1,12,TRBD2,TGCAGCGTTATTAGCGGGAGCGCTGAGCAGTTCTTC,CSVISGSAEQFF
-,TRBJ1-1,TRBV19,14,-,TGTGCCAGTAGTACCGGGACATGGGGCACTGAAGCTTTCTTT,CASSTGTWGTEAFF
-,TRBJ2-1,TRBV5-1,12,-,TGCGCCAGCAGCTTGGCGGGACGTGAGCAGTTCTTC,CASSLAGREQFF
-,TRBJ1-5,TRBV21-1,17,-,TGTGCCAGCAGCGTGATTGGTGCTGTGGTTAGCAATCAGCCCCAGCATTTT,CASSVIGAVVSNQPQHF
many,TRBJ2-7,TRBV19,15,TRBD2,TGTGCCAGTACTCCAGCGGGAGTTACCCCCTACGAGCAGTACTTC,CASTPAGVTPYEQYF
few,TRBJ1-4,TRBV3-1,15,-,TGTGCCAGCAGCGATCCCCATGCAACTAATGAAAAACTGTTTTTT,CASSDPHATNEKLFF
many,TRBJ2-7,TRBV24-1,18,-,TGTGCCACCAGTGAACTAACCCTCGGACCGACAAAGCGCTACGAGCAGTACTTC,CATSELTLGPTKRYEQYF
-,TRBJ2-5,TRBV27,16,TRBD1,TGTGCCAGCAGTTTATCGAGGACAGGGGATCAAGAGACCCAGTACTTC,CASSLSRTGDQETQYF
few,TRBJ1-5,TRBV6-5,15,TRBD1,TGTGCCAGCAGCTCTCAGGGGGCGAGCAATCAGCCCCAGCATTTT,CASSSQGASNQPQHF
few,TRBJ1-5,TRBV7-8,15,-,TGTGCCAGCAGCATTGGTGGCAGCAGCAATCAGCCCCAGCATTTT,CASSIGGSSNQPQHF
many,TRBJ1-1,TRBV9,13,-,TGTGCCAGCAGCCCCCCCCGGGGGGTTGAAGCTTTCTTT,CASSPPRGVEAFF
few,TRBJ2-7,TRBV4-1,16,TRBD2,TGCGCCAGCAGCCAAGATATAAAAGCGGGAGGGTACGAGCAGTACTTC,CASSQDIKAGGYEQYF